The clone carrying this T cell receptor (beta chain) was seen a few times. These data belong to a study of blood T cell repertoires in COVID-19. Germline V CDR1 and CDR2: KGHSH, LQKENI. The V end lost 10 bases, the J end lost 3 bases, and 15 bases lay between the germline ends. The CDR3 is made up of 13 amino acids. Only in-frame clones appear in the TCRdb table, and some are missing; sequencing was by immunoSEQ multiplex PCR. Here the sample spans around 250,000 clones, approximately 84% being singletons. V is TRBV18 and J is TRBJ2-5; TRBD2 is a possible D gene (5 bases). The material sequenced was PBMCs or T cells enriched from blood (not recorded which). The TCR comes from a woman in her forties or fifties who had been exposed to COVID-19. The CDR3 bases are TGTGCCACCTCCGGGATCCCCGAAGAGACCCAGTACTTC. Protein sequence: CATSGIPEETQYF. The whole variable domain, filled in from reference TRBV18 and TRBJ2-5, reads NAGVMQNPRHLVRRRGQEARLRCSPMKGHSHVYWYRQLPEEGLKFMVYLQKENIIDESGMPKERFSAEFPKEGPSILRIQQVVRGDSAAYFCATSGIPEETQYFGPGTRLLVL.